This T cell receptor (beta chain) was retrieved from a study of T cell responses to AZD1222 COVID-19 vaccine. Findings and caveats of the study: Targets within unmutated variant regions were reportedly found for nearly half of spike-specific TCRs. Two doses of AZD1222 preceded a rise in Spike-specific TCR breadth and depth.

The CDR3 is made up of 15 amino acids. Analyses pooled second doses at about 4 or about 12 weeks. For this clone: The antigen is not known.

Some clones are missing from TCRdb's copy, which holds only in-frame ones; the method was immunoSEQ multiplex PCR. In the table there are fewer than 90,000 clones, 88% of which are singletons. The chain combines TRBV21-1 with TRBJ2-7; TRBD1, as called in the table, went unchecked against the DNA. TRBV21-1 is classified as a pseudogene. The source of this sequence is an adult who received the AZD1222 COVID-19 vaccine. The material was peripheral blood, obtained 28 days after the second AZD1222 dose. The CDR3 loop is CASSNGTGSSYEQYF. The CDR3 bases are TGTGCCAGCAGCAACGGGACAGGAAGCTCCTACGAGCAGTACTTC.